This entry lists 7 T cell receptor beta chains sequenced from one sample in a study of cytomegalovirus exposure and HLA in healthy donors. In the PCR, 60 Vbeta and 13 Jbeta primers were used. The protocol was immunoSEQ multiplex PCR, while the TCRdb copy is restricted to in-frame clones and leaves out a portion. The repertoire holds some 150,000 clones, with around four fifths as singletons. Material for sequencing was PBMCs. The origin of the receptors is a woman aged 35 to 49 in good health and CMV-seronegative.

The chain uses TRBV7-2 and TRBJ1-5; 7 bases match TRBD1. Germline CDR1 and CDR2: SGHTA and FQGNSA. This CDR3 has 15 amino acids. The V segment lost 7 bases and the J segment 4 bases; nucleotides outside the gene matches: 10. For the CDR3, the DNA is TGTGCCAGCAACAGGGGAGAAGTATTAAATCAGCCCCAGCATTTT. Its protein product is CASNRGEVLNQPQHF.

This clone was detected once. V is TRBV5-6 and J is TRBJ1-2; 9 nucleotides agree with TRBD1. CDR1 is SGHDT and CDR2 is YYEEEE in the germline V gene. The CDR3 has 13 amino acids. The J segment lost 8 bases and the V segment lost 2 bases, leaving 4 bases of the junction unmatched. The CDR3 bases are TGTGCCAGCAGCTTTGGGACAGGGTTCGGCTACACCTTC. Protein sequence: CASSFGTGFGYTF.

The chain couples TRBV5-6 to TRBJ2-1; D is perhaps TRBD2 (7 bases). The CDR3 runs to 14 residues. Germline CDR1 reads SGHDT; CDR2 reads YYEEEE. The CDR3 DNA is TGTGCAACCAGGTGGGGGGGGCATAGCAATGAGCAGTTCTTC. Amino acids: CATRWGGHSNEQFF.

The rearrangement links TRBV28 to TRBJ2-7; D gene ambiguous. The CDR3 length is 15 residues. Trimming left V 4 bases short and J 2 bases short, with 15 bases between. Germline CDR1 reads MDHEN; CDR2 reads SYDVKM. CDR3 in DNA: TGTGCCAGCAGTTCAATTGCGTATAAAGCCTACGAGCAGTACTTC. This codes for CASSSIAYKAYEQYF.

The chain uses TRBV11-3 and TRBJ1-1; TRBD1 might be the D (5 bases). The ends were cut back, 5 bases at V and 1 base at J, with 8 bases in the middle. Germline lookup yields CDR1 SGHNT and CDR2 YENEEA. This CDR3 region has 13 residues. The CDR3 nucleotides are TGTGCCAGCAGCCAACAGGAGAACACTGAAGCTTTCTTT. This gives the protein CASSQQENTEAFF.

A single count supports this clone. The rearrangement joins TRBV28 to TRBJ1-6, with 10 bases aligning to TRBD1. The CDR3 totals 15 residues. Germline-derived CDR1 and CDR2 are MDHEN and SYDVKM. V dropped 4 bases and J dropped 6; count of bases not matched to a gene: 3. The CDR3 DNA reads TGTGCCAGCAGTTCAAGGACAGGGGGTAATTCACCCCTCCACTTT. Amino acid sequence: CASSSRTGGNSPLHF.

The chain links TRBV6-6 to TRBJ1-4; D might be TRBD1 (5 bases). Looked up from germline, CDR1 is MNHNY and CDR2 is SVGAGI (reference sequence). V was cut by 2 bases and J by 8 bases, with 15 bases left in between. The CDR3 has 15 residues. The CDR3 DNA follows: TGTGCCAGCAGTTACGATGACAGTGTAAGAGAAAAACTGTTTTTT. Protein sequence: CASSYDDSVREKLFF.